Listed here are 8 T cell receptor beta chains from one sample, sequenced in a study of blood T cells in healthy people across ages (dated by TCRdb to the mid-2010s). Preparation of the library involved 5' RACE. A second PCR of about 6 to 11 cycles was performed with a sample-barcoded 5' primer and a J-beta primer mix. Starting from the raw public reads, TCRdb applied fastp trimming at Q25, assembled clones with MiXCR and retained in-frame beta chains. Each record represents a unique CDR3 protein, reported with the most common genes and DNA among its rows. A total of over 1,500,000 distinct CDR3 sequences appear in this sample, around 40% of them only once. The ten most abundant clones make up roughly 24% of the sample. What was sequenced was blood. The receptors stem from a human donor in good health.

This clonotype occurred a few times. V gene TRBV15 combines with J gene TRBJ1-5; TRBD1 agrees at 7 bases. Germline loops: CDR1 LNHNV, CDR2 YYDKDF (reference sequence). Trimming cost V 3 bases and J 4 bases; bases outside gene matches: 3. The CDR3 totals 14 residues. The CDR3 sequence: CATSRTGSNQPQHF. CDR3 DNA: TGTGCCACCAGCAGGACAGGGAGTAATCAGCCCCAGCATTTT. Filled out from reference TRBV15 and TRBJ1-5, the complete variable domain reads DAMVIQNPRYQVTQFGKPVTLSCSQTLNHNVMYWYQQKSSQAPKLLFHYYDKDFNNEADTPDNFQSRRPNTSFCFLDIRSPGLGDTAMYLCATSRTGSNQPQHFGDGTRLSIL.

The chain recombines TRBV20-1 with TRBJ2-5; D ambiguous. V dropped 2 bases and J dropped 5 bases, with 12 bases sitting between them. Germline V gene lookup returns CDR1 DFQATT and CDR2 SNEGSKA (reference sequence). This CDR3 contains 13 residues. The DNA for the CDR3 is TGCAGTGCTAGACCGAATTTTATGGAGACCCAGTACTTC. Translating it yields CSARPNFMETQYF.

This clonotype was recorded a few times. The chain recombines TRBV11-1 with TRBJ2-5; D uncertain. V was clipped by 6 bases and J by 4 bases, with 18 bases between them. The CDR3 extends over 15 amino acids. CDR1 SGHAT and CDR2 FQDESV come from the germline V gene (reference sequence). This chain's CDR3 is CASRRSSRFTETQYF. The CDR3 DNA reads TGTGCCAGCAGAAGAAGCAGCAGGTTTACAGAGACCCAGTACTTC.

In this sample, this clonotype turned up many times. CDR3 sequence: CASSLMETQYF. CDR3 DNA sequence: TGTGCCAGCAGCTTAATGGAGACCCAGTACTTC. The rearrangement uses TRBV12-3 or TRBV12-4 and TRBJ2-5; D gene ambiguous. This CDR3 is built from 11 residues. V was shortened by 6 bases and J by 5 bases, with 7 bases between the two germline ends.

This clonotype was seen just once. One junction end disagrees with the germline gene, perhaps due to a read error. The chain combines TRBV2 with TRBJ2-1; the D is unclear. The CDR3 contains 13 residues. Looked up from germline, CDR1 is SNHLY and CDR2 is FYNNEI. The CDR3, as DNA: TGTACCAGCAGTGACGGCTCCTACAATGAGCAGTTCTTC. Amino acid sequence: CTSSDGSYNEQFF.

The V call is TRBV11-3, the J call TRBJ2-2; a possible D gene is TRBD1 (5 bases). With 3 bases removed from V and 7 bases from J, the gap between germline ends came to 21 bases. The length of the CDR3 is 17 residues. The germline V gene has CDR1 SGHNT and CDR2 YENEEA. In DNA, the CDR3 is TGTGCCAGCAGCTTCTCTGAGTGGGGCAGGGATGGCGGGGAGCTGTTTTTT. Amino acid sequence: CASSFSEWGRDGGELFF.

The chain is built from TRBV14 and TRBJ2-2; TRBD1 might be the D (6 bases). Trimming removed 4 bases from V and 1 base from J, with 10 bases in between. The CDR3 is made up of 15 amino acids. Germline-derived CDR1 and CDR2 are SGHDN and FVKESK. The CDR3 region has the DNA TGTGCCAGCAGCCGGGACAACAGGAACACCGGGGAGCTGTTTTTT. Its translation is CASSRDNRNTGELFF.

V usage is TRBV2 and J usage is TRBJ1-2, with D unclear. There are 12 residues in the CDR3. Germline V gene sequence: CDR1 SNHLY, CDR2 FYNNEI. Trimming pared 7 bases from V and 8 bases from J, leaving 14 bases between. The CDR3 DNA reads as TGTGCCAGCAATGAGCAGAGGTGGGGCTACACCTTC. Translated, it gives CASNEQRWGYTF.